This entry lists 26 T cell receptor beta chains sequenced from one sample in a study of control samples from healthy donors and cancer patients (dated by TCRdb to 2018 to 2021). Libraries came from the immunoSEQ multiplex PCR assay. In TCRdb, the immuneACCESS table is reduced to in-frame sequences with V and J assigned. These tables do not hold every clone; where another copy was compared, an unresolved V gene accounts for under half, and the others remain unexplained. Present in this sample are 120,000 or so clones, 92% of which were seen just once. The ten largest clonotypes hold around 0.6% of the sample. The specimen was PBMCs. Source of these receptors: a man older than 75 with head and neck cancer.

This rearrangement joins TRBV7-9 to TRBJ2-1, with 13 nucleotides matching TRBD2. V was pared by 5 bases and J by 4 bases, with 8 bases of the junction left unmatched. Germline lookup yields CDR1 SEHNR and CDR2 FQNEAQ (reference sequence). This CDR3 is 17 amino acids long. DNA for the CDR3: TGTGCCAGCAGCCAACCGCCGGGACTAGCGGGATACAATGAGCAGTTCTTC. It translates to CASSQPPGLAGYNEQFF. Variable domain in full (rest from reference TRBV7-9 and TRBJ2-1): DTGVSQNPRHKITKRGQNVTFRCDPISEHNRLYWYRQTLGQGPEFLTYFQNEAQLEKSRLLSDRFSAERPKGSFSTLEIQRTEQGDSAMYLCASSQPPGLAGYNEQFFGPGTRLTVL.

The rearrangement joins TRBV19 to TRBJ1-2; the D gene is possibly TRBD1 (5 bases). The CDR3 sequence is 14 residues long. V lost 2 bases, J lost 8 bases, and 15 bases lay in between. Germline V gene lookup returns CDR1 LNHDA and CDR2 SQIVND (reference sequence). As DNA, the CDR3 is TGTGCCAGTAGTATATGGGGCAGGGAGGAAGGCTACACCTTC. Translated: CASSIWGREEGYTF.

The chain links TRBV6-5 to TRBJ2-3; unclear D gene. The CDR3 sequence is 15 residues long. Germline V lookup: CDR1 MNHEY, CDR2 SVGAGI. Between the trimmed V and J ends, which lost 10 bases and 0 bases, there was a span of 17 bases. DNA for the CDR3: TGTGCCACGAGGTGGGGTCCTACTAGCACAGATACGCAGTATTTT. This codes for CATRWGPTSTDTQYF.

The rearrangement uses TRBV7-2 and TRBJ2-6; no clear D. CDR1 is SGHTA, CDR2 FQGNSA, per germline. V was clipped by 5 bases and J by 0 bases, with 11 bases between them. This CDR3 spans 16 amino acids. The CDR3 DNA is TGTGCCAGCAGCCCCCGTGCCGCCTCTGGGGCCAACGTCCTGACTTTC. Its translation: CASSPRAASGANVLTF. Complete variable domain (other parts from reference TRBV7-2 and TRBJ2-6): GAGVSQSPSNKVTEKGKDVELRCDPISGHTALYWYRQSLGQGLEFLIYFQGNSAPDKSGLPSDRFSAERTGGSVSTLTIQRTQQEDSAVYLCASSPRAASGANVLTFGAGSRLTVL.

The chain combines TRBV6-5 with TRBJ2-2; D is unresolved. The CDR3 is 13 residues long. The germline V and J ends were trimmed by 7 bases and 2 bases, with 8 bases remaining between them. CDR1 and CDR2 from the germline V gene are MNHEY and SVGAGI. In DNA, the CDR3 is TGTGCCAGCATAGGTCCTAACACCGGGGAGCTGTTTTTT. Translated: CASIGPNTGELFF.

J is TRBJ1-5 and V is TRBV3-1 (or the pseudogene TRBV3-2), with D unclear. The CDR3 length is 13 residues. Trimming left V 2 bases short and J 0 bases short, with 2 bases between. The germline V gene encodes CDR1 LGHDT and CDR2 YNNKEL (reference sequence). The CDR3 DNA reads as TGTGCCAGCAGCCAATCTAGCAATCAGCCCCAGCATTTT. This translates into CASSQSSNQPQHF.

J is TRBJ1-3 and V is TRBV6-5; possibly TRBD1 for D (6 bases). This CDR3 is 14 amino acids long. Per the germline V gene, CDR1 is MNHEY and CDR2 is SVGAGI. Between the trimmed V and J ends, which lost 6 bases and 4 bases, there was a span of 13 bases. The CDR3 coding sequence is TGTGCCAGCAGATCCCGGGACACGGGAAACACCATATATTTT. Translating gives CASRSRDTGNTIYF.

V and J are TRBV7-9 and TRBJ1-2; D is unresolved. Per germline, CDR1 SEHNR and CDR2 FQNEAQ (reference sequence). This CDR3 contains 12 residues. Trimming shortened V by 2 bases and J by 8 bases, and 9 bases separated the two germline ends. The CDR3 DNA follows: TGTGCCAGCAGCTTAATCAGGCGCGGCTACACCTTC. Translating gives CASSLIRRGYTF.

The chain has TRBV4-2 and TRBJ2-7, with 10 bases identical to TRBD1. Germline values: CDR1 LGHNA, CDR2 YNFKEQ. The trim removed 0 bases at V and 5 bases at J, leaving 4 bases unmatched. This CDR3 is built from 15 residues. The DNA of the CDR3 is TGTGCCAGCAGCCAAGAGCTCGGGACAGGGGACGAGCAGTACTTC. Residues: CASSQELGTGDEQYF.

This chain joins TRBV18 and TRBJ1-6; TRBD1 aligns across 7 bases. With 6 bases clipped from V and 6 bases from J, the junction kept 8 bases outside the gene matches. The CDR3 has 15 amino acids. Germline V gene lookup returns CDR1 KGHSH and CDR2 LQKENI. The CDR3 sequence is CASSPAGTVNSPLHF. In DNA form, the CDR3 reads TGTGCCAGCTCTCCGGCCGGGACAGTTAATTCACCCCTCCACTTT.

With regard to this clone: This specimen includes other DNA sequences encoding the same CDR3. This chain connects TRBV7-9 to TRBJ2-5; D might be TRBD2 (6 bases). Germline CDR1 and CDR2: SEHNR and FQNEAQ (reference sequence). There are 14 residues in the CDR3. The germline V and J ends were trimmed by 3 bases and 5 bases, with 13 bases remaining between them. CDR3 nucleotides: TGTGCCAGCAGCTTGGCTGGGGGAGGTGAGACCCAGTACTTC. The encoded protein is CASSLAGGGETQYF.

Here the CDR3 reads CASSPRDTYGYTF. DNA of the CDR3: TGTGCCAGCTCACCAAGGGACACTTATGGCTACACCTTC. V gene TRBV18 combines with J gene TRBJ1-2, with D possibly TRBD1 on 6 matching bases. CDR3 size: 13 residues. Between the trimmed V and J ends, which lost 2 bases and 5 bases, there was a span of 9 bases. The germline V gene encodes CDR1 KGHSH and CDR2 LQKENI. The complete variable domain, with remaining parts taken from reference TRBV18 and TRBJ1-2, reads NAGVMQNPRHLVRRRGQEARLRCSPMKGHSHVYWYRQLPEEGLKFMVYLQKENIIDESGMPKERFSAEFPKEGPSILRIQQVVRGDSAAYFCASSPRDTYGYTFGSGTRLTVV.

V and J are TRBV12-5 and TRBJ1-5; D gene unclear. Germline V gene data show CDR1 as LGHNT and CDR2 as FRNRAP. With 9 bases removed from V and 7 bases from J, the gap between germline ends came to 16 bases. The length of the CDR3 is 13 residues. CDR3: CASAPNFDQPQHF. The CDR3 DNA reads TGTGCTAGCGCCCCAAATTTCGACCAGCCCCAGCATTTT.

In DNA, the CDR3 is TGTGCCAGCAGCTTAGCCGGGGGCATCTACGAGCAGTACTTC. It translates to CASSLAGGIYEQYF. The rearrangement uses TRBV7-9 and TRBJ2-7; D assignment may be TRBD1 or TRBD2 (6 bases each). Germline values: CDR1 SEHNR, CDR2 FQNEAQ (reference sequence). Deletions cut 0 bases from V and 3 bases from J, with 9 bases between. This CDR3 is 14 amino acids long.

CDR3 sequence reads: CASCRLAGGQETQYF. For the CDR3, the DNA is TGCGCCAGCTGCAGACTAGCGGGGGGGCAGGAGACCCAGTACTTC. The rearrangement uses TRBV5-1 and TRBJ2-5; 14 positions match TRBD2. J lost 5 bases, V lost 7 bases, and 7 bases had no gene match. CDR1 is SGHRS, CDR2 YFSETQ, per germline. This CDR3 contains 15 residues.

This rearrangement joins TRBV5-4 to TRBJ2-3, with D perhaps matching TRBD1 (5 bases). The CDR3 covers 16 residues. The germline gives CDR1 SGHNT, CDR2 YYREEE (reference sequence). Trimming stripped 4 bases from V and 6 bases from J, with 21 bases between. The CDR3 sequence: CASSPRGRGSPDTQYF. The CDR3 DNA reads TGTGCCAGCAGCCCTAGGGGAAGGGGTTCGCCGGATACGCAGTATTTT. Combining the CDR3 with reference TRBV5-4 and TRBJ2-3 gives the whole variable domain ETGVTQSPTHLIKTRGQQVTLRCSSQSGHNTVSWYQQALGQGPQFIFQYYREEENGRGNFPPRFSGLQFPNYSSELNVNALELDDSALYLCASSPRGRGSPDTQYFGPGTRLTVL.

The chain links TRBV29-1 to TRBJ1-2; the D gene is possibly TRBD1 (5 bases). This CDR3 spans 10 amino acids. Germline assignment: CDR1 SQVTM and CDR2 ANQGSEA. CDR3 DNA: TGCACTCCCTGGGGGTATGGCTACACCTTC. Its translation is CTPWGYGYTF.

The chain combines TRBV5-1 with TRBJ1-1, with TRBD1 matching 10 bases. The germline CDR1 and CDR2 sequences are SGHRS and YFSETQ. There are 16 residues in the CDR3. V lost 2 bases and J lost 0; bases outside the gene matches: 4. Written as DNA, the CDR3 is TGCGCCAGCAGCTTTGGGGACAGGGGCATGAACACTGAAGCTTTCTTT. Translating gives CASSFGDRGMNTEAFF.

The chain combines TRBV30 with TRBJ1-5; TRBD1 is a possible D gene (6 bases). The V end was cut by 0 bases, the J end by 2 bases, with 17 bases between. In germline, CDR1 is GTSNPN, CDR2 SVGIG (reference sequence). The CDR3 totals 17 residues. The CDR3 region is CAWSVARWSGGNQPQHF. DNA of the CDR3: TGTGCCTGGAGTGTTGCTAGGTGGTCAGGGGGCAATCAGCCCCAGCATTTT.

J is TRBJ1-1 and V is TRBV21-1. TRBV21-1 is a recognized pseudogene. The length of the CDR3 is 16 residues. This CDR3 is CASSKAGRDMNTEAFF. In nucleotides, the CDR3 is TGTGCCAGCAGCAAAGCAGGGAGGGACATGAACACTGAAGCTTTCTTT.

The chain recombines TRBV28 with TRBJ2-2; tentative D call: TRBD2 (5 bases). This CDR3 has 13 residues. From germline, CDR1 is MDHEN and CDR2 SYDVKM. V was clipped by 7 bases and J by 8 bases, with 14 bases between them. The CDR3 loop is CASNHRVAGELFF. The DNA of the CDR3 is TGTGCCAGCAATCACCGGGTAGCGGGGGAGCTGTTTTTT.

This clone was recorded once. The gene calls are TRBV14 and TRBJ1-1; TRBD1 is a possible D gene (6 bases). The germline V gene has CDR1 SGHDN and CDR2 FVKESK. Trimming left V 4 bases short and J 6 bases short, with 18 bases between. CDR3 length: 15 amino acids. The CDR3 DNA sequence: TGTGCCAGCAGCCCGAGGGGGGCAGGGACTTCTGAAGCTTTCTTT. It is translated as CASSPRGAGTSEAFF.

As DNA, the CDR3 is TGTGCCAGCAGTGAACGGATTGCTAGCGAGCAGTACTTC. Amino acid sequence: CASSERIASEQYF. The chain joins TRBV6-1 to TRBJ2-7; unclear D gene. The CDR3 has 13 amino acids. Germline CDR1 and CDR2: MNHNS and SASEGT. Trimming shortened V by 2 bases and J by 6 bases, and 11 bases separated the two germline ends.

This chain uses TRBV10-3 with TRBJ1-3; 7 bases fit TRBD1. CDR1 and CDR2 from the germline V gene are ENHRY and SYGVKD. There are 18 residues in the CDR3. V was pared by 2 bases and J by 0 bases, with 10 bases of the junction left unmatched. The CDR3 sequence: CAISETGVLRNSGNTIYF. DNA of the CDR3: TGTGCCATCAGTGAGACAGGGGTTTTAAGAAACTCTGGAAACACCATATATTTT.

This clone was counted a single time. Different DNA sequences within this sample yield the same CDR3. This chain joins TRBV27 and TRBJ1-5; D possibly corresponds to TRBD1 (5 bases). V gave up 7 bases and J gave up 5 bases, with 15 bases separating them. The length of the CDR3 is 14 residues. Germline V CDR1 and CDR2: MNHEY, SMNVEV (reference sequence). CDR3 in DNA: TGTGCCAGCACCCCCCGGGGAGGGGATCAGCCCCAGCATTTT. Its protein is CASTPRGGDQPQHF.

This sequence joins TRBV18 and TRBJ2-7; a weak D match, TRBD2 (5 bases). The germline V gene encodes CDR1 KGHSH and CDR2 LQKENI. The CDR3 has 13 amino acids. Trimming cost V 3 bases and J 3 bases, with 9 bases left between them. CDR3 protein: CASSPTGGYEQYF. CDR3 nucleotide sequence: TGTGCCAGCTCACCGACTGGAGGCTACGAGCAGTACTTC. Full variable domain (rest looked up from reference TRBV18 and TRBJ2-7): NAGVMQNPRHLVRRRGQEARLRCSPMKGHSHVYWYRQLPEEGLKFMVYLQKENIIDESGMPKERFSAEFPKEGPSILRIQQVVRGDSAAYFCASSPTGGYEQYFGPGTRLTVT.